This passage covers 6 T cell receptor beta chains from one sample sequenced in a study of CD8+ T cells in alopecia areata. Extracted from the samples, RNA was reverse transcribed into cDNA to serve as the sequencing template. TCRdb's copy holds only in-frame clones and misses some; the assay was immunoSEQ multiplex PCR. The profile covers about 200,000 clones, with 50% to 65% appearing a single time and approximately 0.5% taken by the ten largest. The sample consisted of CD4+ T cells sorted from blood, taken at week 0. These receptors all come from a human donor with alopecia areata.

This rearrangement joins TRBV7-8 to TRBJ2-2, with D maybe TRBD1 (6 bases). The CDR3 consists of 14 residues. Between the trimmed V and J ends, which lost 4 bases and 5 bases, there was a span of 11 bases. The germline CDR1 and CDR2 sequences are SGHVS and FQNEAQ. The CDR3 DNA is TGTGCCAGCAGCTCCGGACAGTGGACCGGGGAGCTGTTTTTT. Amino acids: CASSSGQWTGELFF.

The gene calls are TRBV27 and TRBJ2-4; the D is unclear. The CDR3 consists of 17 residues. Germline-derived CDR1 and CDR2 are MNHEY and SMNVEV (reference sequence). The germline V and J ends were trimmed by 5 bases and 2 bases, with 19 bases remaining between them. The DNA for the CDR3 is TGTGCCAGCAGTCCGAATAAGGCAGTACTGCCCAAAAACATTCAGTACTTC. It yields the protein CASSPNKAVLPKNIQYF.

The chain links TRBV5-1 to TRBJ2-3, with 9 bases aligning to TRBD2. Germline loops: CDR1 SGHRS, CDR2 YFSETQ. J lost 6 bases, V lost 6 bases, and 11 bases had no gene match. This CDR3 is 15 amino acids long. The CDR3 DNA follows: TGCGCCAGCAACAGCGGGGGGATTCAGTTGGATACGCAGTATTTT. Amino acid sequence: CASNSGGIQLDTQYF.

In the case of this clone: Other DNA sequences in the same sample also yield this CDR3. This chain joins TRBV5-1 and TRBJ2-7, with D hard to call. Germline values: CDR1 SGHRS, CDR2 YFSETQ. The CDR3 totals 13 residues. Between the trimmed V and J ends, which lost 4 bases and 4 bases, there was a span of 12 bases. The CDR3 region has the DNA TGCGCCAGCAGCCTCTGGACGGGTTACGAGCAGTACTTC. Translating it yields CASSLWTGYEQYF.

This clone came up a few times. V gene TRBV2 combines with J gene TRBJ1-5; D not certain. Germline assignment: CDR1 SNHLY and CDR2 FYNNEI. V lost 3 bases, J lost 0 bases, and 9 bases lay in between. This CDR3 contains 15 residues. CDR3 residues: CASSEAGYSNQPQHF. Here the CDR3 DNA reads TGTGCCAGCAGTGAGGCAGGCTATAGCAATCAGCCCCAGCATTTT.

This clone was counted a few times. Other DNA sequences in the sample encode the same CDR3. This rearrangement joins TRBV5-1 to TRBJ2-3; D is unclear. Germline CDR1 and CDR2: SGHRS and YFSETQ. Trimming stripped 2 bases from V and 4 bases from J, with 2 bases between. The CDR3 is 11 amino acids. Written as DNA, the CDR3 is TGCGCCAGCAGCTTAGCAGATACGCAGTATTTT. It is translated as CASSLADTQYF.